This T cell receptor (beta chain) stems from a study of blood T cells in healthy people across ages. For the study at large: Template-switching capture recovered about one barcoded beta molecule per two T cells. The study's findings and limits: Using unsorted PBMCs precluded a conclusive naive versus antigen-experienced comparison.

Combining a sample-barcoded 5' primer with a J-beta primer mix, a second PCR ran for about 6 to 11 cycles. TCRdb independently ran MiXCR on the 5' RACE reads; one entry per CDR3 protein. The sample shows about 1,400,000 distinct CDR3 sequences, around two fifths of them seen only once. Total RNA extracted from each sample amounted to at least 5.5 micrograms. This clonotype was found a few times. The target antigen is unknown. This clonotype originated in a young woman in good health. Sequencing used blood.

The CDR3 nucleotides read TGTGCCAGCAGCCAAAGAAGGGACACTATCACCGGGGAGCTGTTTTTT. This sequence encodes CASSQRRDTITGELFF. The chain has TRBV14 and TRBJ2-2, with D perhaps matching TRBD1 (6 bases). There are 16 residues in the CDR3. The V end lost 2 bases, the J end lost 4 bases, and 14 bases lay between the germline ends. Germline CDR1 and CDR2: SGHDN and FVKESK.